This section outlines one T cell receptor beta chain sequence together with its context. The sample comes from a study of T cell changes during pregnancy in multiple sclerosis. The table came from immunoSEQ multiplex PCR; TCRdb's copy has only in-frame clones and leaves some out. This sample has roughly 93,000 clones, with 92% found just once. V was pared by 6 bases and J by 1 base, with 4 bases of the junction left unmatched. CDR3 size: 15 residues. In germline, CDR1 is MNHNS, CDR2 SASEGT. The source of this sequence is a female donor in good health, enrolled as a control in a pregnancy study. The source was peripheral blood, collected after pregnancy. The V call is TRBV6-1, the J call TRBJ1-2, with 11 bases matching TRBD1. The CDR3 region is CASRGQGAGNYGYTF. CDR3 DNA: TGTGCCAGCAGAGGACAGGGGGCCGGTAACTATGGCTACACCTTC.